Shown below are 6 T cell receptor beta chains from a single sample sequenced in a study of identical twins. Each CDR3 protein is one row after TCRdb ran MiXCR on the 5' RACE reads. Found here are a few hundred thousand distinct CDR3 sequences, 9% of them singletons; the top ten hold roughly 9%. The sample was naive T cells sorted from blood. These receptors all come from a woman aged 45-65 years in good health.

This clonotype was seen a handful of times. The CDR3 sequence: CASSLTGVAGELFF. Written as DNA, the CDR3 is TGTGCCAGCAGCTTAACGGGGGTAGCCGGGGAGCTGTTTTTT. The chain joins TRBV7-9 to TRBJ2-2, with a possible D match to TRBD2 (6 bases). Between the trimmed V and J ends, which lost 2 bases and 6 bases, there was a span of 10 bases. Germline V CDR1 and CDR2: SEHNR, FQNEAQ (reference sequence). CDR3 length equals 14 residues.

This sequence joins TRBV13 and TRBJ1-2, with 8 bases that match TRBD1. V was pared by 5 bases and J by 6 bases, with 5 bases of the junction left unmatched. CDR1 and CDR2 from the germline V gene are PRHDT and FYEKMQ (reference sequence). CDR3 size: 13 residues. The CDR3 reads CASSPAGQDGYTF. The CDR3 DNA reads as TGTGCCAGCAGCCCGGCGGGACAGGATGGCTACACCTTC. Full variable domain (rest looked up from reference TRBV13 and TRBJ1-2): AAGVIQSPRHLIKEKRETATLKCYPIPRHDTVYWYQQGPGQDPQFLISFYEKMQSDKGSIPDRFSAQQFSDYHSELNMSSLELGDSALYFCASSPAGQDGYTFGSGTRLTVV.

V is TRBV3-1 and J is TRBJ2-2, with D perhaps matching TRBD2 (5 bases). The V and J ends lost 1 base and 4 bases respectively, with 10 bases between them. CDR3 length: 15 residues. The germline V gene encodes CDR1 LGHDT and CDR2 YNNKEL (reference sequence). CDR3 in DNA: TGTGCCAGCAGCCAAGCCCCCCGGGGCACCGGGGAGCTGTTTTTT. Protein product: CASSQAPRGTGELFF. Filled out from reference TRBV3-1 and TRBJ2-2, the complete variable domain reads DTAVSQTPKYLVTQMGNDKSIKCEQNLGHDTMYWYKQDSKKFLKIMFSYNNKELIINETVPNRFSPKSPDKAHLNLHINSLELGDSAVYFCASSQAPRGTGELFFGEGSRLTVL.

This clonotype appeared a few times. This sequence joins TRBV12-3 or TRBV12-4 and TRBJ2-3; 8 bases align to TRBD1. This CDR3 region has 14 residues. Trimming took 8 bases from V and 6 from J; bases not matched to a gene: 10. CDR3 sequence reads: CASEGSGGRDTQYF. The CDR3 DNA reads TGTGCCAGCGAGGGGTCAGGGGGCAGGGATACGCAGTATTTT.

This clonotype was seen repeatedly, ten times or more. This rearrangement joins TRBV15 to TRBJ2-1, with TRBD2 identical over 13 bases. CDR3 length: 13 residues. Germline V CDR1 and CDR2: LNHNV, YYDKDF (reference sequence). Germline trimming cut 8 bases from V and 9 bases from J; bases unmatched to any gene: 4. CDR3 protein: CATGTSGMGEQFF. The DNA for the CDR3 is TGTGCCACCGGGACTAGCGGGATGGGTGAGCAGTTCTTC. The full variable domain, rest sourced from reference TRBV15 and TRBJ2-1, is DAMVIQNPRYQVTQFGKPVTLSCSQTLNHNVMYWYQQKSSQAPKLLFHYYDKDFNNEADTPDNFQSRRPNTSFCFLDIRSPGLGDTAMYLCATGTSGMGEQFFGPGTRLTVL.

V is TRBV29-1 and J is TRBJ1-2; D remains unclear. Deletions cut 3 bases from V and 5 bases from J, with 13 bases between. The CDR3 has 13 residues. Germline V gene data show CDR1 as SQVTM and CDR2 as ANQGSEA. CDR3 DNA sequence: TGCAGCGTTGACGTCGCAGTAGGGTATGGCTACACCTTC. Its translation is CSVDVAVGYGYTF.